The next 2 T cell receptor beta chains were all read from a single sample in a study of blood T cell repertoires in COVID-19. Assay used: immunoSEQ multiplex PCR; TCRdb lists only in-frame clones, some missing. Here the sample spans just under 80,000 clones, roughly four fifths being singletons. The sample taken for sequencing was peripheral blood. The receptors were gathered from a woman aged 70-85 years with acute or convalescent COVID-19.

This chain joins TRBV5-1 and TRBJ2-2; 7 positions agree with TRBD2. CDR1 and CDR2 (germline): SGHRS, YFSETQ. The ends lost 2 bases at V and 8 bases at J; junction bases unmatched: 9. The CDR3 has 15 residues. CDR3 protein: CASSFIAGVTGELFF. CDR3 nucleotide sequence: TGCGCCAGCAGCTTTATTGCGGGAGTCACTGGGGAGCTGTTTTTT.

V gene TRBV19 combines with J gene TRBJ2-7; D is possibly TRBD1 (5 bases). Trimming shortened V by 5 bases and J by 1 base, and 15 bases separated the two germline ends. In germline, CDR1 is LNHDA, CDR2 SQIVND (reference sequence). The CDR3 has 15 amino acids. For the CDR3, the DNA is TGTGCCAGTAGTCCAGGGTATAGTAAGTCCTACGAGCAGTACTTC. It codes for CASSPGYSKSYEQYF.